Following are 25 T cell receptor beta chains from one sample sequenced in a study of blood T cell repertoires in COVID-19. TCRdb's copy holds only in-frame clones and misses some; the assay was immunoSEQ multiplex PCR. The table has about 180,000 clones, around 85% seen once. Input material: peripheral blood. The receptor set was obtained from a man in his sixties with acute or convalescent COVID-19.

The V and J genes are TRBV6-2 or TRBV6-3 and TRBJ2-1; TRBD2 matches at 10 bases. With 4 bases clipped from V and 10 bases from J, the junction kept 10 bases outside the gene matches. Germline V gene lookup returns CDR1 MNHEY and CDR2 SVGEGT. The CDR3 loop spans 15 amino acids. This chain's CDR3 is CASSSGLAVDLEQFF. In DNA form, the CDR3 reads TGTGCCAGCAGTTCAGGACTAGCGGTCGATTTAGAGCAGTTCTTC.

This clone was seen a few times. V is TRBV4-2 and J is TRBJ2-1; TRBD2 matches 11 bases. This CDR3 contains 15 residues. Trimming at V came to 4 bases and at J to 4 bases, leaving 3 bases not matched to a gene. The V gene's germline CDR1 is LGHNA and CDR2 YNFKEQ. As DNA, the CDR3 is TGTGCCAGCAGCCCTCGACTAGCGGGGTACAATGAGCAGTTCTTC. This sequence encodes CASSPRLAGYNEQFF.

This sequence joins TRBV28 and TRBJ1-2; D may be TRBD1 (5 bases). Per germline, CDR1 MDHEN and CDR2 SYDVKM. With 7 bases removed from V and 4 bases from J, the gap between germline ends came to 19 bases. The CDR3 covers 15 residues. CDR3 sequence reads: CASTLRAGITYGYTF. DNA for the CDR3: TGTGCCAGCACCCTCCGTGCAGGGATTACCTATGGCTACACCTTC.

The rearrangement uses TRBV7-3 and TRBJ1-1, with 10 bases that match TRBD1. This CDR3 is 15 amino acids long. The germline gives CDR1 SGHTA, CDR2 FQGTGA. The trim removed 9 bases at V and 0 bases at J, leaving 7 bases unmatched. The DNA of the CDR3 is TGTGCCAGTTCCCGGGACAGGGGAATGAACACTGAAGCTTTCTTT. Translation: CASSRDRGMNTEAFF.

The chain combines TRBV6-5 with TRBJ1-1; tentatively, D is TRBD1 (5 bases). The CDR3 length is 14 residues. Germline V CDR1 and CDR2: MNHEY, SVGAGI. Trimming removed 3 bases at V and 6 bases at J, with 14 bases between. The CDR3 bases are TGTGCCAGCAGTTATCTCCAGGGATCAGCTGAAGCTTTCTTT. It encodes CASSYLQGSAEAFF.

This chain uses TRBV3-1 (or the pseudogene TRBV3-2) with TRBJ2-7; TRBD1 is a possible D gene (6 bases). V lost 1 base to trimming and J lost 3 bases, with 13 bases between them. Germline V gene data show CDR1 as LGHDT and CDR2 as YNNKEL (reference sequence). The CDR3 spans 15 residues. CDR3 sequence: CASSQATGQIYEQYF. In DNA form, the CDR3 reads TGTGCCAGCAGCCAAGCGACAGGTCAAATCTACGAGCAGTACTTC.

V and J are TRBV5-5 and TRBJ2-5; 10 bases map to TRBD1. V was clipped by 4 bases and J by 4 bases; unmatched bases: 7. CDR3 length: 15 amino acids. Germline CDR1 reads SGHKS; CDR2 reads YYEKEE (reference sequence). Here the CDR3 DNA reads TGTGCCAGCAGCGTTCCGGGACAGGGGATAGAGACCCAGTACTTC. This codes for CASSVPGQGIETQYF.

This clone was counted between two and nine times. The rearrangement links TRBV28 to TRBJ2-3, with 9 bases that match TRBD2. This CDR3 is 17 amino acids long. Germline trimming cut 7 bases from V and 3 bases from J; bases unmatched to any gene: 14. From germline, CDR1 is MDHEN and CDR2 SYDVKM. CDR3 residues: CASTSAGSGSGTDTQYF. CDR3 coding DNA: TGTGCCAGCACCTCGGCGGGTAGCGGGAGTGGGACAGATACGCAGTATTTT. The variable domain in full, completed from reference TRBV28 and TRBJ2-3, reads DVKVTQSSRYLVKRTGEKVFLECVQDMDHENMFWYRQDPGLGLRLIYFSYDVKMKEKGDIPEGYSVSREKKERFSLILESASTNQTSMYLCASTSAGSGSGTDTQYFGPGTRLTVL.

This clone was seen only once. This chain connects TRBV28 to TRBJ2-7; D unresolved. Trimming stripped 5 bases from V and 4 bases from J, with 18 bases between. Germline CDR1 is MDHEN and CDR2 is SYDVKM. The CDR3 has 15 amino acids. Written as DNA, the CDR3 is TGTGCCAGCAGTCTCCAGGTCCAGATGGGTTACGAGCAGTACTTC. Residues: CASSLQVQMGYEQYF.

The chain carries TRBV19 and TRBJ1-5; perhaps TRBD1 as D (6 bases). The CDR3 is made up of 19 amino acids. Trimming left V 6 bases short and J 3 bases short, with 27 bases between. CDR1 and CDR2 from the germline V gene are LNHDA and SQIVND (reference sequence). CDR3 sequence: CASRLGALVGASVNQPQHF. The DNA of the CDR3 is TGTGCCAGTAGGCTCGGGGCTTTGGTGGGGGCCTCGGTCAATCAGCCCCAGCATTTT.

The V call is TRBV30, the J call TRBJ1-5; 8 bases agree with TRBD1. Germline V gene lookup returns CDR1 GTSNPN and CDR2 SVGIG (reference sequence). The CDR3 is 14 residues long. The V segment lost 2 bases and the J segment 4 bases; nucleotides outside the gene matches: 4. The CDR3: CAWSKDRANQPQHF. DNA of the CDR3: TGTGCCTGGAGTAAGGACAGGGCTAATCAGCCCCAGCATTTT.

V is TRBV4-1 and J is TRBJ2-2; D perhaps matches TRBD2 (7 bases). This CDR3 contains 17 residues. V was pared by 3 bases and J by 4 bases, with 18 bases between. In germline, CDR1 is MGHRA, CDR2 YSYEKL. DNA for the CDR3: TGCGCCAGCAGCCAGGACCCTGAGAGGGGGGGCACCGGGGAGCTGTTTTTT. The encoded protein is CASSQDPERGGTGELFF.

The chain links TRBV7-9 to TRBJ2-3, with 11 bases fitting TRBD2. In germline, CDR1 is SEHNR, CDR2 FQNEAQ (reference sequence). V was clipped by 5 bases and J by 6 bases; unmatched bases: 19. The CDR3 length is 19 residues. CDR3 loop: CASSPPGTSGEEALDTQYF. CDR3 nucleotides: TGTGCCAGCAGCCCACCCGGGACTAGCGGAGAGGAGGCGTTGGATACGCAGTATTTT.

The rearrangement uses TRBV3-1 (or the pseudogene TRBV3-2) and TRBJ1-1; D gene ambiguous. The V gene's germline CDR1 is LGHDT and CDR2 YNNKEL (reference sequence). This CDR3 has 17 residues. With 0 bases removed from V and 1 base from J, the gap between germline ends came to 15 bases. CDR3 in amino acids: CASSQEYGWEPNTEAFF. DNA of the CDR3: TGTGCCAGCAGCCAAGAGTATGGCTGGGAGCCGAACACTGAAGCTTTCTTT.

V and J are TRBV19 and TRBJ2-7; D is unresolved. Per germline, CDR1 LNHDA and CDR2 SQIVND (reference sequence). This CDR3 is built from 12 residues. V was cut by 7 bases and J by 3 bases, with 10 bases left in between. Written as DNA, the CDR3 is TGTGCCAGTACAACCGCAGGCTACGAGCAGTACTTC. Protein sequence: CASTTAGYEQYF. Full variable domain (remainder filled in from reference TRBV19 and TRBJ2-7): DGGITQSPKYLFRKEGQNVTLSCEQNLNHDAMYWYRQDPGQGLRLIYYSQIVNDFQKGDIAEGYSVSREKKESFPLTVTSAQKNPTAFYLCASTTAGYEQYFGPGTRLTVT.

This clone was counted a few times. The chain employs TRBV11-2 and TRBJ1-1; D unclear. The CDR3 has 13 residues. Trimming removed 0 bases at V and 2 bases at J, with 4 bases between. Germline CDR1 is SGHAT and CDR2 is FQNNGV. The CDR3: CASSLDRNTEAFF. CDR3 DNA sequence: TGTGCCAGCAGCTTAGACAGAAACACTGAAGCTTTCTTT. The whole variable domain, remainder taken from reference TRBV11-2 and TRBJ1-1, is EAGVAQSPRYKIIEKRQSVAFWCNPISGHATLYWYQQILGQGPKLLIQFQNNGVVDDSQLPKDRFSAERLKGVDSTLKIQPAKLEDSAVYLCASSLDRNTEAFFGQGTRLTVV.

This chain links TRBV7-3 with TRBJ2-2; D uncertain. In germline, CDR1 is SGHTA, CDR2 FQGTGA. The V gene lost 4 bases and the J gene lost 5 bases, with 14 bases spanning the gap. The CDR3 is 15 amino acids. The CDR3 sequence: CASSSALLRTGELFF. The DNA for the CDR3 is TGTGCCAGCAGCTCCGCCTTATTACGGACCGGGGAGCTGTTTTTT.

The rearrangement uses TRBV7-9 and TRBJ2-2; 9 bases agree with TRBD1. The ends lost 5 bases at V and 8 bases at J; junction bases unmatched: 12. The CDR3 contains 16 residues. Germline assignment: CDR1 SEHNR and CDR2 FQNEAQ (reference sequence). The CDR3 DNA reads as TGTGCCAGCAGCGCACCCGGGACAGGGTCAACGGGGGAGCTGTTTTTT. This codes for CASSAPGTGSTGELFF. Looking up the rest from reference TRBV7-9 and TRBJ2-2 gives the full variable domain: DTGVSQNPRHKITKRGQNVTFRCDPISEHNRLYWYRQTLGQGPEFLTYFQNEAQLEKSRLLSDRFSAERPKGSFSTLEIQRTEQGDSAMYLCASSAPGTGSTGELFFGEGSRLTVL.

The V call is TRBV19, the J call TRBJ2-6; 7 bases line up with TRBD1. Germline assignment: CDR1 LNHDA and CDR2 SQIVND (reference sequence). J was trimmed by 0 bases and V by 11 bases; bases with no gene match: 7. The CDR3 runs 15 residues. CDR3 region: CASKGQNSGANVLTF. The CDR3 nucleotides read TGTGCCTCTAAGGGACAGAACTCTGGGGCCAACGTCCTGACTTTC.

This clone has just a few counts. This chain joins TRBV19 and TRBJ2-1; possibly TRBD2 for D (6 bases). This CDR3 has 14 amino acids. Trimming stripped 2 bases from V and 7 bases from J, with 12 bases between. Germline CDR1 is LNHDA and CDR2 is SQIVND (reference sequence). CDR3 bases: TGTGCCAGTAGTATACGGGAGAAGCGAAATGAGCAGTTCTTC. This sequence encodes CASSIREKRNEQFF.

The chain joins TRBV10-3 to TRBJ1-4; 10 nucleotides match TRBD1. The trim removed 8 bases at V and 6 bases at J, leaving 6 bases unmatched. Germline V lookup: CDR1 ENHRY, CDR2 SYGVKD. The CDR3 totals 14 residues. CDR3 in DNA: TGTGCCATCCGGCCCGGACAGGGGGATGAAAAACTGTTTTTT. It translates to CAIRPGQGDEKLFF.

The chain is built from TRBV27 and TRBJ2-1; 10 bases are shared with TRBD2. CDR3 length equals 15 residues. CDR1 MNHEY and CDR2 SMNVEV come from the germline V gene (reference sequence). V was pared by 6 bases and J by 5 bases, with 7 bases of the junction left unmatched. The chain's CDR3 is CASSLSGRPNNEQFF. In DNA, the CDR3 is TGTGCCAGCAGCCTTAGCGGGAGGCCTAACAATGAGCAGTTCTTC.

The chain is built from TRBV12-5 and TRBJ2-7; D gene ambiguous. CDR1 and CDR2 from the germline V gene are LGHNT and FRNRAP. V was shortened by 9 bases and J by 4 bases, with 4 bases between the two germline ends. The CDR3 totals 9 residues. CDR3 coding DNA: TGTGCTAGCTTTTACGAGCAGTACTTC. It yields the protein CASFYEQYF.

V and J are TRBV18 and TRBJ2-3; 13 positions match TRBD2. CDR3 length: 15 amino acids. Germline-derived CDR1 and CDR2 are KGHSH and LQKENI. Trimming cost V 5 bases and J 5 bases; bases outside gene matches: 4. The chain's CDR3 is CASSTLAGGRDTQYF. CDR3 DNA: TGTGCCAGCTCAACACTAGCGGGAGGGCGAGATACGCAGTATTTT.

The chain couples TRBV7-3 to TRBJ2-3, with TRBD2 matching over 7 bases. The CDR3 extends over 14 amino acids. CDR1 and CDR2 from the germline V gene are SGHTA and FQGTGA. Trimming cost V 4 bases and J 2 bases; bases outside gene matches: 3. CDR3 residues: CASSSSGLTDTQYF. CDR3 bases: TGTGCCAGCAGCTCTAGCGGACTCACAGATACGCAGTATTTT.